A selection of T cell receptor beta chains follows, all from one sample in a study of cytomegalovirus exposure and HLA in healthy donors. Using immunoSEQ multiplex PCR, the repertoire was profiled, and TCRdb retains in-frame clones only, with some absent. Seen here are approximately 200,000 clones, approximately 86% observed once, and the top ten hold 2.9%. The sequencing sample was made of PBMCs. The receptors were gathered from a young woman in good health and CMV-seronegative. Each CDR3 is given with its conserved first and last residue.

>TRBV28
CASSQTGLREKLFF
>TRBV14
CASSQSYAGTQYF
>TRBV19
CASITRAGANVLTF
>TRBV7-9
CASSPGGLEQFF
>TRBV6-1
CASSEVGGRSHEQYF
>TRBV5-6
CASSETGVSHGYTF
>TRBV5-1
CASRVGSNTEAFF
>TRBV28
CASTTRDRANSEAFF
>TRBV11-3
CASSPSSGTDRNEQFF
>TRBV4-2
CASSQRATPIAGAYSYEQYF
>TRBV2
CASNPGAPYGYTF
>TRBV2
CASSYRGPSDEQYF
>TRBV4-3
CASSQDRGSTSYGYTF
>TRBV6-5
CASRTSGIADTQYF
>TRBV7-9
CASSSRGFGTGLDYTF
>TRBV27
CASSFQGATQPQHF
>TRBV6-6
CASSTDRAAFEAFF
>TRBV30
CAWGPGLDSYNEQFF
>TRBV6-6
CAAGTGGTAEQYF
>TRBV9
CASSVGLTAGDNEQYF
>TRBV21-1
CASSKLVRAPDGYTF
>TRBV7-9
CASSPSGGRSYEQYF
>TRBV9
CASSVDGRAYEQYF
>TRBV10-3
CAISPRGEWTYEQYF
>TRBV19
CASSVGLGLNEQYF
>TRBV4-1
CASSPWGGSTGELFF
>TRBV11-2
CASSLDPTGWVEQYF
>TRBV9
CASSVGDRGPFGLFF
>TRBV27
CASFTSGSNTGELFF
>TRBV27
CASSATGSGYTF
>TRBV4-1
CASSQVTVGAGGANIQYF
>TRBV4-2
CASNQRDTGELFF
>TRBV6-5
CASSYSFRSDEQFF
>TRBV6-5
CASSRRDTEAFF
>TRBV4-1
CASSLAPGATGELFF
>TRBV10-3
CAISPGPNYGYTF
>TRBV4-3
CASSQDRAGLYYGYTF
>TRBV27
CASGSYDRYEQYF
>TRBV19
CASTSGEIPEYNEQFF
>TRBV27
CASSASGGITDTQYF
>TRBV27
CASSLSAGLSGNTIYF
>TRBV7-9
CASSLGAGEKVGYTF
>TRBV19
CASRASGFYEQYF
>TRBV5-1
CASSPGLAGDGSDTQYF
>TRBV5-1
CASSLVSGGPGELFF
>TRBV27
CASSSQVVAYEQYF
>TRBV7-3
CASSLTGGPTDTQYF
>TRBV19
CASSIGRVANTEAFF
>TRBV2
CASKLARYEQYF
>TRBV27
CASSTNPGLAGDTQYF
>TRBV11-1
CASSFSGGYEQYF
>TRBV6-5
CASSFQGTRQYF
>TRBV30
CAWSVRADTEAFF
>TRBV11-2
CASSLGLAGTSHSYNEQFF
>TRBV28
CASRGGVGLAKNIQYF
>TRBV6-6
CASSPRGGHQRDTQYF